The 13 T cell receptor beta chains presented below share a single source sample, sequenced in a study of cytomegalovirus exposure and HLA in healthy donors (dated by TCRdb to 2015 to 2018). Library generation was performed with the immunoSEQ multiplex PCR assay. For the multiplex PCR, a mixture combining 60 forward primers for TCR Vbeta segments and 13 reverse primers for TCR Jbeta segments was used. TCRdb limited this immuneACCESS table to in-frame rearrangements with V and J called. A share of clones is missing; checked studies link under half to unresolved V genes, and the rest is unexplained. Here the sample has a few hundred thousand clones; roughly 91% occur a single time. The ten largest clonotypes hold about 1.7% of the sample. Sequencing was performed on PBMCs. The receptors here all came from a girl aged 2 to 9 in good health and CMV-seronegative.

This clone appeared a single time. The chain couples TRBV13 to TRBJ2-1, with D hard to call. Trimming pared 4 bases from V and 10 bases from J, leaving 14 bases between. The CDR3 totals 13 residues. Germline V gene data show CDR1 as PRHDT and CDR2 as FYEKMQ (reference sequence). CDR3 coding DNA: TGTGCCAGCAGCTACCCTCTAGGAGTAGAGCAGTTCTTC. Its protein is CASSYPLGVEQFF.

This clone was counted between two and nine times. CDR3 in DNA: TGTGCCAGCAGCGGAGGACTAGCGGGGACCTACCAAGAGACCCAGTACTTC. Amino acid sequence: CASSGGLAGTYQETQYF. The chain joins TRBV9 to TRBJ2-5; the match to TRBD2 covers 12 bases. With 3 bases clipped from V and 0 bases from J, the junction kept 6 bases outside the gene matches. The germline CDR1 and CDR2 sequences are SGDLS and YYNGEE. This CDR3 comprises 17 residues.

The gene calls are TRBV6-1 and TRBJ1-5, with D unresolved. CDR1 is MNHNS and CDR2 is SASEGT in the germline V gene. V lost 1 base and J 1 base, leaving 11 bases between the germline ends. CDR3 length equals 16 residues. Here the CDR3 reads CASSEGRSTSNQPQHF. Written as DNA, the CDR3 is TGTGCCAGCAGTGAAGGGAGAAGCACCAGCAATCAGCCCCAGCATTTT.

V gene TRBV9 combines with J gene TRBJ1-3; TRBD1 might be the D (5 bases). V was pared by 3 bases and J by 4 bases, with 17 bases between. Germline CDR1 is SGDLS and CDR2 is YYNGEE. The CDR3 spans 16 residues. Written as DNA, the CDR3 is TGTGCCAGCAGCGCCAGTCCCGGGACTTTGGGAAACACCATATATTTT. It encodes CASSASPGTLGNTIYF.

This chain connects TRBV7-9 to TRBJ2-3; TRBD2 is a possible D gene (6 bases). The germline V and J ends were trimmed by 5 bases and 4 bases, with 16 bases remaining between them. Per germline, CDR1 SEHNR and CDR2 FQNEAQ (reference sequence). The CDR3 totals 15 residues. The CDR3 protein is CASSPRDHRSDTQYF. The CDR3 DNA is TGTGCCAGCAGCCCGCGGGACCACAGGTCAGATACGCAGTATTTT.

The chain has TRBV19 and TRBJ1-5; TRBD1 agrees at 9 bases. The CDR3 covers 18 residues. V lost 5 bases to trimming and J lost 2 bases; unmatched junction nucleotides: 13. The germline CDR1 and CDR2 sequences are LNHDA and SQIVND (reference sequence). The CDR3 DNA reads as TGTGCCAGTAGTCCGAAGCGGACAGGGGTTAGGGGCAATCAGCCCCAGCATTTT. This sequence encodes CASSPKRTGVRGNQPQHF.

The chain employs TRBV7-3 and TRBJ2-5; TRBD1 matches at 7 bases. Gene TRBJ2-7 matches the end of the DNA better, so the J call may be wrong. Germline V gives CDR1 SGHTA, CDR2 FQGTGA. This CDR3 is built from 14 residues. The CDR3 sequence: CASSSGQSPHEQYF. In nucleotides, the CDR3 is TGTGCCAGCAGCTCGGGACAGAGCCCCCACGAGCAGTACTTC.

This CDR3 is CASEGDTQYF. CDR3 DNA: TGTGCCAGCGAGGGAGATACGCAGTATTTT. This chain links TRBV9 with TRBJ2-3; a possible D gene is TRBD2 (5 bases). This CDR3 region has 10 residues. Germline CDR1 reads SGDLS; CDR2 reads YYNGEE. The V and J ends lost 7 bases and 5 bases respectively, with 5 bases between them.

This clone was recorded once. At one boundary the junction diverges from the germline segment, which might be a read error. Other DNA sequences in this specimen translate into the identical CDR3. The V gene is TRBV6-5, the J gene TRBJ2-7; D not certain. There are 11 residues in the CDR3. The germline CDR1 and CDR2 sequences are MNHEY and SVGAGI. The CDR3 protein is CASRNIYEQYF. As DNA, the CDR3 is TGCGCCAGCAGGAACATATACGAGCAGTACTTC.

This clone was counted a single time. The chain joins TRBV27 to TRBJ2-2, with D maybe TRBD2 (5 bases). The length of the CDR3 is 17 residues. Trimming cost V 6 bases and J 5 bases, with 22 bases left between them. Germline CDR1 and CDR2: MNHEY and SMNVEV (reference sequence). CDR3 region: CASRSTPGSSGTGELFF. CDR3 DNA: TGTGCCAGCAGATCTACCCCGGGGTCGTCGGGTACCGGGGAGCTGTTTTTT.

The V gene is TRBV6-6, the J gene TRBJ1-1; D gene unclear. Trimming pared 2 bases from V and 7 bases from J, leaving 8 bases between. CDR1 is MNHNY and CDR2 is SVGAGI in the germline V gene (reference sequence). This CDR3 is built from 12 residues. The CDR3 coding sequence is TGTGCCAGCAGTTACGCAGGTTTTGAAGCTTTCTTT. Translated: CASSYAGFEAFF.

This chain joins TRBV2 and TRBJ2-3; 9 bases match TRBD2. Germline lookup yields CDR1 SNHLY and CDR2 FYNNEI. The trim removed 8 bases at V and 3 bases at J, leaving 24 bases unmatched. This CDR3 has 20 residues. The chain's CDR3 is CASGRRRRREGLDPTDTQYF. The DNA of the CDR3 is TGTGCCAGCGGTAGACGTAGGCGGCGGGAGGGCCTCGATCCTACAGATACGCAGTATTTT. The full variable domain, completed using reference TRBV2 and TRBJ2-3, is EPEVTQTPSHQVTQMGQEVILRCVPISNHLYFYWYRQILGQKVEFLVSFYNNEISEKSEIFDDQFSVERPDGSNFTLKIRSTKLEDSAMYFCASGRRRRREGLDPTDTQYFGPGTRLTVL.

The chain is built from TRBV11-2 and TRBJ2-3; D might be TRBD1 (5 bases). The CDR3 is made up of 17 amino acids. The germline V and J ends were trimmed by 1 base and 0 bases, with 14 bases remaining between them. Germline V CDR1 and CDR2: SGHAT, FQNNGV. CDR3 sequence reads: CASSLGGGPESTDTQYF. In DNA form, the CDR3 reads TGTGCCAGCAGCTTAGGGGGCGGTCCCGAAAGCACAGATACGCAGTATTTT. Filled out from reference TRBV11-2 and TRBJ2-3, the complete variable domain reads EAGVAQSPRYKIIEKRQSVAFWCNPISGHATLYWYQQILGQGPKLLIQFQNNGVVDDSQLPKDRFSAERLKGVDSTLKIQPAKLEDSAVYLCASSLGGGPESTDTQYFGPGTRLTVL.